This is a list of T cell receptor beta chains from one sample in a study of CD8 T cells in Susac syndrome. TCRdb used MiXCR to reprocess the immunoSEQ multiplex PCR reads, holding one entry per CDR3 protein. The sample has some 180,000 distinct CDR3 sequences, approximately 95% seen once. Sequencing input: CD4+ T cells from PBMCs. These receptors all stem from a human donor in good health. CDR3s include the opening cysteine and the closing phenylalanine or tryptophan. D genes are given only for firm matches.

CSVARRGGETQYF TRBV29-1 .
CSASEETQYF TRBV20-1 .
CASSPTTGGTYEQYF TRBV18 TRBD2
CASTVSGAGANVLTF TRBV6-2/TRBV6-3 .
CATQASSDTQYF TRBV25-1 .
CAWTFSGSSYEQYF TRBV30 .
CAWSVSGRGDNEQFF TRBV30 .
CASSMPPGANVLTF TRBV7-9 .
CASSRGGTYEQYF TRBV25-1 TRBD2
CAWSVILSAGPYEQYF TRBV30 .
CASREQGPNTEAFF TRBV19 .
CASSQGESNQPQHF TRBV3-1 .
CSVSRENDQPQHF TRBV29-1 .
CASSPQRFNEQFF TRBV18 .
CASSSGGTTQYF TRBV12-3/TRBV12-4 TRBD2
CAWRAFNEQFF TRBV30 .
CASSLLRVSGANVLTF TRBV7-2 .
CASSIRGVAQPQHF TRBV19 .
CASTSHTEAFF TRBV7-2 .
CSARVAGGSYEQYF TRBV20-1 TRBD2
CSAVTRIAGFSNQPQHF TRBV20-1 .
CASSEKVHNTEAFF TRBV2 .
CASSGLAGGGGETQYF TRBV9 TRBD2